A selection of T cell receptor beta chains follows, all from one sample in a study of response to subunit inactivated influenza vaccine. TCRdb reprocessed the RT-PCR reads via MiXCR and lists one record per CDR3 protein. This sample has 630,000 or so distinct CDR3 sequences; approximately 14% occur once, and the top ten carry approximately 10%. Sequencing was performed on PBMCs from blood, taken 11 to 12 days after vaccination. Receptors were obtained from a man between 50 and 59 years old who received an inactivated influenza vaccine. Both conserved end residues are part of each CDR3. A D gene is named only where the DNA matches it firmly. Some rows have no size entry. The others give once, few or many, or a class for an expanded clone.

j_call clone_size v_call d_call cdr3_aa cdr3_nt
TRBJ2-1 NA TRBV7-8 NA CASSSTGTSREQFF TGTGCCAGCAGCTCAACAGGGACCTCTCGGGAGCAGTTCTTC
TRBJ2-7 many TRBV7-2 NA CASSLQGFREQYF TGTGCCAGCAGCTTACAGGGTTTCCGCGAGCAGTACTTC
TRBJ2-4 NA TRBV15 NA CATSRSDIQYF TGTGCCACCAGCAGGAGTGACATTCAGTACTTC
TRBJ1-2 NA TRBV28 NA CASSRSAPILYGYTF TGTGCCAGCAGTAGGTCAGCCCCTATACTCTATGGCTACACCTTC
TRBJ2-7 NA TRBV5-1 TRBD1 CASSTSGTGGYEQYF TGCGCCAGCAGTACATCCGGGACAGGGGGCTACGAGCAGTACTTC
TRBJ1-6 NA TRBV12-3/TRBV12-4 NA CASRRHPSSNSPLHF TGTGCCAGCAGACGACATCCATCGTCCAATTCACCCCTCCACTTT
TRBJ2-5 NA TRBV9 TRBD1 CASSVTTGPQETQYF TGTGCCAGCAGCGTTACGACAGGGCCCCAGGAGACCCAGTACTTC
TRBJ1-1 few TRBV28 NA CASSLLRGVTEAFF TGTGCCAGCAGTTTGTTAAGGGGAGTGACTGAAGCTTTCTTT
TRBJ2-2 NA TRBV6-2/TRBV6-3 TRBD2 CASRRTSGSSATGELFF TGTGCCAGCAGGCGGACTAGCGGGAGTTCGGCCACCGGGGAGCTGTTTTTT
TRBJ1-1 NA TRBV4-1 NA CASSQDYRSDLEAFF TGCGCCAGCAGCCAAGATTATCGTTCGGACCTGGAGGCTTTCTTT
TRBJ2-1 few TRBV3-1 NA CASSHDTGLGSDVHNEQFF TGTGCCAGCAGCCATGATACAGGGCTTGGGTCCGACGTTCACAATGAGCAGTTCTTC
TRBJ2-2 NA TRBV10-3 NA CAISETSTGELFF TGTGCCATCAGTGAGACATCCACCGGGGAGCTGTTTTTT
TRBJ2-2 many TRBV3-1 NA CASSQVSSVGELFF TGTGCCAGCAGCCAAGTGTCCTCGGTCGGGGAGCTGTTTTTT
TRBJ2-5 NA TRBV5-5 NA CASRGGGLQETQYF TGTGCCAGCCGAGGGGGGGGCCTCCAAGAGACCCAGTACTTC
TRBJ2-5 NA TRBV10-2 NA CASSGGPVETQYF TGCGCCAGCAGTGGGGGCCCGGTAGAGACCCAGTACTTC
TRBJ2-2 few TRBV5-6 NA CASSSDVPGELFF TGTGCCAGCAGCTCGGATGTCCCCGGGGAGCTGTTTTTT
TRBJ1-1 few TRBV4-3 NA CASSQDGSGRSQAFF TGCGCCAGCAGCCAAGATGGCTCGGGACGATCTCAAGCTTTCTTT
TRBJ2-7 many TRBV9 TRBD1 CASSPRTGLDEQYF TGTGCCAGCAGCCCCCGGACAGGGCTGGACGAGCAGTACTTC
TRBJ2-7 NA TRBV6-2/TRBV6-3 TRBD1 CASSSPTQTGYEQYF TGTGCCAGCAGTTCTCCGACCCAGACAGGGTACGAGCAGTACTTC
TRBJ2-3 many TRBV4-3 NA CASSQDWSQGIDTQYF TGCGCCAGCAGCCAAGATTGGTCGCAGGGGATAGATACGCAGTATTTT
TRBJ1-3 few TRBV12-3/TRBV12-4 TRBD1 CASRKTGGAGNTIYF TGTGCCAGCAGGAAGACAGGGGGTGCTGGAAACACCATATATTTT
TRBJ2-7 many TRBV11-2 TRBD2 CASSPISGSGEQYF TGTGCCAGCAGCCCCATTAGCGGGAGCGGCGAGCAGTACTTC
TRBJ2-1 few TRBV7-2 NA CASSPRVGPYEQFF TGTGCCAGCAGCCCGAGGGTAGGTCCCTATGAGCAGTTCTTC
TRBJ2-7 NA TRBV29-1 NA CSVEVTTTEQYF TGCAGCGTTGAGGTGACGACTACCGAGCAGTACTTC
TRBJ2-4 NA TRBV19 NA CASSIGGGGGAKNIQYF TGTGCCAGTAGTATTGGTGGAGGGGGCGGAGCCAAAAACATTCAGTACTTC
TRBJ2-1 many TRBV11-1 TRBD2 CASSRKIRLAGVINEQFF TGTGCCAGCAGCCGAAAAATTCGACTAGCGGGAGTAATCAATGAGCAGTTCTTC
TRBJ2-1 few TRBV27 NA CASSLYGYQSSYNEQFF TGTGCCAGCAGTTTATACGGCTACCAGAGCTCCTACAATGAGCAGTTCTTC
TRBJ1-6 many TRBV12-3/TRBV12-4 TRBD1 CASRPGTDNSPLHF TGTGCCAGCAGGCCCGGGACAGATAATTCACCCCTCCACTTT
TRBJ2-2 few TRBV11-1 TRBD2 CASSFDEVAGANTGELFF TGTGCCAGCAGCTTTGATGAGGTAGCGGGAGCGAACACCGGGGAGCTGTTTTTT
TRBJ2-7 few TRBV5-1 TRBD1 CASSKTGVDYEQYF TGCGCCAGTTCCAAAACAGGGGTTGATTACGAGCAGTACTTC
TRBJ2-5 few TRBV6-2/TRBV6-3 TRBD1 CASSYSRQGARETQYF TGTGCCAGCAGTTACTCGAGACAGGGGGCGCGGGAGACCCAGTACTTC
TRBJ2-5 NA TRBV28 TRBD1 CASSLDRDSETQYF TGTGCCAGCAGTTTGGACAGGGATTCTGAGACCCAGTACTTC
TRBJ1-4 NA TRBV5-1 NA CASSLVGKANEKLFF TGCGCCAGCAGCTTGGTTGGGAAGGCTAATGAAAAACTGTTTTTT
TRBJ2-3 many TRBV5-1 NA CASSDASTDTQYF TGCGCCAGCAGTGATGCTAGCACAGATACGCAGTATTTT
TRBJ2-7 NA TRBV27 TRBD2 CASSLATSGVYEQYF TGTGCCAGCAGCCTCGCGACTAGCGGGGTCTACGAGCAGTACTTC
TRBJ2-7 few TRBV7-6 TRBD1 CASSSLFTDRDHSYEQYF TGTGCCAGCAGCTCCTTATTTACGGACAGGGATCATTCCTACGAGCAGTACTTC
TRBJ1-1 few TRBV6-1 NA CASTSRWRTNTEAFF TGTGCCAGCACCAGCCGCTGGAGGACGAACACTGAAGCTTTCTTT
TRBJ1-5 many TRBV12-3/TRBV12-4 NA CASSFLVDQPQHF TGTGCCAGCAGTTTCTTAGTCGATCAGCCCCAGCATTTT
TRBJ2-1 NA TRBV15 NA CATSRAYNEQFF TGTGCCACCAGCAGGGCCTACAATGAGCAGTTCTTC
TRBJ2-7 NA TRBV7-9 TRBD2 CASHGGISGNEQYF TGTGCCAGCCACGGGGGGATTTCGGGGAACGAGCAGTACTTC
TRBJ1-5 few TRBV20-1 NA CSARVGDSNQPQHF TGCAGTGCTAGAGTGGGGGACAGCAATCAGCCCCAGCATTTT
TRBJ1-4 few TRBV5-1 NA CASSSGDSTNEKLFF TGCGCCAGCAGCTCAGGGGACTCAACTAATGAAAAACTGTTTTTT
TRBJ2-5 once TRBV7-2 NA CASSSNRQETQYF TGTGCCAGCAGCTCAAACAGGCAAGAGACCCAGTACTTC
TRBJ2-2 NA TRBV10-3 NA CAISPGGGPSNTGELFF TGTGCCATCAGTCCAGGAGGGGGGCCATCGAACACCGGGGAGCTGTTTTTT
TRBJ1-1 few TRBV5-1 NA CASSFTTNTEAFF TGCGCCAGCAGCTTCACGACAAACACTGAAGCTTTCTTT
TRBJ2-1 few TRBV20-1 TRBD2 CSASGRSIDEQFF TGCAGTGCTAGCGGGAGGTCGATCGATGAGCAGTTCTTC
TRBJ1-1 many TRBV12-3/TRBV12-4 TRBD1 CASRNRDSEAFF TGTGCCAGCAGGAACCGGGACAGTGAAGCTTTCTTT
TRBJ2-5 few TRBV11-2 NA CASSLDVTRGETQYF TGTGCCAGCAGCTTAGACGTAACAAGGGGAGAGACCCAGTACTTC
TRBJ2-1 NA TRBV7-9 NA CASSLGRGTGEQFF TGTGCCAGCAGCTTAGGACGGGGTACCGGTGAGCAGTTCTTC
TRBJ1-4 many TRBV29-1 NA CSVRATNEKLFF TGCAGCGTACGGGCAACTAATGAAAAACTGTTTTTT
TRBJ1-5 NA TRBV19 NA CASSHRIGTRDQPQHF TGTGCCAGTAGTCACCGTATCGGGACACGGGATCAGCCCCAGCATTTT
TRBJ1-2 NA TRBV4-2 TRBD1 CASSQRQGRSYGYTF TGTGCCAGCAGCCAAAGACAGGGTAGGAGCTATGGCTACACCTTC